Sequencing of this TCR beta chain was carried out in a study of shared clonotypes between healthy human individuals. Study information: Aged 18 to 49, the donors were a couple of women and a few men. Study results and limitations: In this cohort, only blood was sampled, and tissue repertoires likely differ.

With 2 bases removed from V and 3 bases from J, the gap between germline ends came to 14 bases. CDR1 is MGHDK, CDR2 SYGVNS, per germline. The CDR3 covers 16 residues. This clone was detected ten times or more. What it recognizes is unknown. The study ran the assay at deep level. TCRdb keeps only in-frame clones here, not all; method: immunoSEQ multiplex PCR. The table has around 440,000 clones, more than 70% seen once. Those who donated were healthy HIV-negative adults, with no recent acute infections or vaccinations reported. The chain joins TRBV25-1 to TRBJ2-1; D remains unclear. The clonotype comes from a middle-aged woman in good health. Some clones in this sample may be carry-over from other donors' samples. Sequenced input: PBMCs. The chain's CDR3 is CASSEKDLLNYNEQFF. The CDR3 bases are TGTGCCAGCAGTGAAAAAGACCTACTAAACTACAATGAGCAGTTCTTC.